The 3 T cell receptor beta chains reported below all come from one sample, sequenced in a study of blood T cell repertoires in COVID-19. Only in-frame clones appear in the TCRdb table, and some are missing; sequencing was by immunoSEQ multiplex PCR. This table holds some 250,000 clones, 75% to 90% found once. The material sequenced was PBMCs or T cells enriched from blood (not recorded which). These receptors all stem from a woman between 50 and 59 years old who had recovered from COVID-19.

The CDR3 nucleotides read TGTGCCAGCAGCTCCGGGACAGGGGTCGCAGATACGCAGTATTTT. This encodes CASSSGTGVADTQYF. This chain connects TRBV7-2 to TRBJ2-3; TRBD1 matches at 10 bases. Germline V gives CDR1 SGHTA, CDR2 FQGNSA. The V and J ends lost 4 bases and 4 bases, in that order; junction bases with no gene match: 5. This CDR3 comprises 15 residues.

In this sample, this clone turned up once. This chain uses TRBV6-5 with TRBJ1-2, with TRBD1 matching 9 bases. The CDR3 runs 14 residues. Germline-derived CDR1 and CDR2 are MNHEY and SVGAGI. The trim removed 6 bases at V and 4 bases at J, leaving 6 bases unmatched. CDR3: CASRETGGGYGYTF. In nucleotides, the CDR3 is TGTGCCAGCAGAGAGACAGGGGGTGGCTATGGCTACACCTTC.

The chain links TRBV19 to TRBJ1-5; D uncertain. Per the germline V gene, CDR1 is LNHDA and CDR2 is SQIVND (reference sequence). V lost 7 bases, J lost 0 bases, and 7 bases lay in between. There are 13 residues in the CDR3. The CDR3 DNA is TGTGCCAGTAATTCCTATAGCAATCAGCCCCAGCATTTT. Translation gives CASNSYSNQPQHF.